The clone carrying this T cell receptor beta chain has ten or more counts. This sample stems from a study of early T cells in non-severe SARS-CoV-2 infection. TCRdb processed the 5' RACE reads anew with MiXCR; each CDR3 protein has one entry. The sample carries about 30,000 distinct CDR3 sequences, about 3.9% recorded once. This CDR3 is built from 13 residues. Between the trimmed V and J ends, which lost 6 bases and 0 bases, there was a span of 8 bases. Germline CDR1 is SGHAT and CDR2 is FQNNGV. The chain uses TRBV11-2 and TRBJ1-1, with D possibly matching TRBD1 (5 bases). The material sequenced was whole blood. The receptor comes from an adult who was a healthcare worker with PCR-confirmed SARS-CoV-2 infection or an uninfected control (not recorded which). The CDR3 DNA reads TGTGCCAGCAGGCTACAGGTGAACACTGAAGCTTTCTTT. It translates to CASRLQVNTEAFF.